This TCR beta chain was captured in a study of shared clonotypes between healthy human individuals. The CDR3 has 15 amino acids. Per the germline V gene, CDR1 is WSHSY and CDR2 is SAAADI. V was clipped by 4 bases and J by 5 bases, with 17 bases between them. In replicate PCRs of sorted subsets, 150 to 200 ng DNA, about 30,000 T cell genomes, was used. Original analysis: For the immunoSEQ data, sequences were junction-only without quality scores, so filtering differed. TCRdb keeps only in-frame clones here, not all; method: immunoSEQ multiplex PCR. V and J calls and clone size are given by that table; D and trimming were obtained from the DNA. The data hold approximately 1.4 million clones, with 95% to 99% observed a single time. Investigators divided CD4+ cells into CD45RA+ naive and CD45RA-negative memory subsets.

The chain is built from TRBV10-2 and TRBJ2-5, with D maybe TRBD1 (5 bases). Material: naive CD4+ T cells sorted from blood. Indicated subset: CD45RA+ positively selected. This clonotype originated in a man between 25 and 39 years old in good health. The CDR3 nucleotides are TGCGCCAGCAGTGCCTCCTTGGCACAGGTTGAGACCCAGTACTTC. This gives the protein CASSASLAQVETQYF.